This T cell receptor (beta chain) derives from a study of blood T cell repertoires in COVID-19. Background on the study: Researchers got acute and convalescent COVID-19 samples from the United States, Italy and Spain.

Participants were placed into cohorts based on the clinical history they reported. Recovered participants had two consecutive negative NP/OP PCR tests, healthcare professional clearance, or symptom resolution. In the original workflow: From reference gene primer amplification, estimates of nucleated cell counts were derived. Sequenced by immunoSEQ multiplex PCR; TCRdb stores in-frame clones only, minus some. That table is the source of V, J and clone size, and D and trimming were worked out from the DNA. The table records approximately 300,000 clones, 80% to 90% of them present only once. This CDR3 region has 16 residues. V trimming: 4 bases; J trimming: 1 base; junction bases outside the gene matches: 9. Germline CDR1 and CDR2: MNHEY and SVGAGI.

V usage is TRBV6-5 and J usage is TRBJ2-7, with TRBD1 matching 8 bases. The sample comprised PBMCs or T cells enriched from blood (not recorded which). The sequence came from a woman in her twenties or thirties who had recovered from COVID-19. The CDR3 sequence is CASSWSRTGTSYEQYF. As DNA, the CDR3 is TGTGCCAGCAGTTGGAGCCGGACAGGGACTTCCTACGAGCAGTACTTC.